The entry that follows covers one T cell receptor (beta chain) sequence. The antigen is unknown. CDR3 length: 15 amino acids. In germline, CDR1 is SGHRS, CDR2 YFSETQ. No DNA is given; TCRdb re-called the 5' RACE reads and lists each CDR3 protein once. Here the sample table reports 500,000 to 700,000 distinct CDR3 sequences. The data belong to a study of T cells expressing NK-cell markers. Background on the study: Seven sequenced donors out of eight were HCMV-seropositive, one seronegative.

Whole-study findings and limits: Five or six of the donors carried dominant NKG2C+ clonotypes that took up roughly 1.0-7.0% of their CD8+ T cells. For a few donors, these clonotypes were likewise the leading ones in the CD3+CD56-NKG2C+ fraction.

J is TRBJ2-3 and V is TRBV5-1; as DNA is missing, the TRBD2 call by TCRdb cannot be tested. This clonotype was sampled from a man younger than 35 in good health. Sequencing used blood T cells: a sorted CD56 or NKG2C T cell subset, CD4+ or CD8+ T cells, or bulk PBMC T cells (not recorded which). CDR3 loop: CASSPGTSGSMTQYF.